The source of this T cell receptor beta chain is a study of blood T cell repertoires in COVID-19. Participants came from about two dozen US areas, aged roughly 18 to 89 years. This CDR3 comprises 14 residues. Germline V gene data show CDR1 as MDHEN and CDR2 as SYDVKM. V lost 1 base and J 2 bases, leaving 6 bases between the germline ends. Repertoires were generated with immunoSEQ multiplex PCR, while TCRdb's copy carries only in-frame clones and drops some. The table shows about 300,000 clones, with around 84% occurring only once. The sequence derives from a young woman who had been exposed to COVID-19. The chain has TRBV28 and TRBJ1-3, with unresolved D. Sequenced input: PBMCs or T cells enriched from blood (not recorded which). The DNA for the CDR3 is TGTGCCAGCAGTTTATCCAGTACTGGAAACACCATATATTTT. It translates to CASSLSSTGNTIYF.